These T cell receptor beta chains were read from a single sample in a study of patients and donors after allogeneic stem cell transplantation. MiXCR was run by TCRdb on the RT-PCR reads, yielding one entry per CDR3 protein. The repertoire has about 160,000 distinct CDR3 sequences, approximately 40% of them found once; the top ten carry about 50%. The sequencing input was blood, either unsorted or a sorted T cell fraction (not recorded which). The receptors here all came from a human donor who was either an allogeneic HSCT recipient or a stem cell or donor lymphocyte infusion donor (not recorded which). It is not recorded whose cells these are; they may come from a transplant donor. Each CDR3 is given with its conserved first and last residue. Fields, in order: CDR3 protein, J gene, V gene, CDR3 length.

CASSEGRGGQTQYF	TRBJ2-5	TRBV2	14
CASSPWVDAKNIQYF	TRBJ2-4	TRBV6-2/TRBV6-3	15
CASTADRVSTDTQYF	TRBJ2-3	TRBV28	15
CASIPGQGSYNEQFF	TRBJ2-1	TRBV12-3/TRBV12-4	15
CASSQEGTQGGEQFF	TRBJ2-1	TRBV4-3	15
CASSSGRQPNTEAFF	TRBJ1-1	TRBV5-1	15
CASSFPAQGGANYGYTF	TRBJ1-2	TRBV7-9	17
CASSPRLANSGANVLTF	TRBJ2-6	TRBV18	17
CASSPQGSNQPQHF	TRBJ1-5	TRBV12-3/TRBV12-4	14
CASTRLASRNTEAFF	TRBJ1-1	TRBV2	15
CSARPLAGLAGGLYEQYF	TRBJ2-7	TRBV20-1	18
CSAGTSGVHTYNEQFF	TRBJ2-1	TRBV20-1	16
CASNPGGGGYGYTF	TRBJ1-2	TRBV6-2/TRBV6-3	14
CASSESWRNQPQHF	TRBJ1-5	TRBV6-1	14
CSAYPGTSPYNEQFF	TRBJ2-1	TRBV20-1	15